This T cell receptor (beta chain) comes out of a study of immune heterogeneity within non-small cell lung tumors. Overall study: With respect to histology, the tumors encompassed several squamous cell carcinomas, under 11 non-squamous carcinomas and 1 not otherwise specified.

CDR3 of TCR beta was amplified by multiplex PCR that used 32 V and 13 J primers. TCRdb processed the multiplex PCR reads anew with MiXCR; each CDR3 protein has one entry. This sample yields approximately 21,000 distinct CDR3 sequences, of which approximately 30% are seen a single time; 4.4% belongs to the top ten. Study results and caveats: A moderate but significant correlation was found, linking local T-cell clonality with local tumor mutational burden (R about 0.31). Most high-frequency T-cell receptor beta clonotypes were specific to a single patient.

By share, this clonotype ranks as medium-sized. What it binds is not known. Bulk tumor genomic DNA, 500 to 750 ng per sample, was used as template. Surgical sampling yielded several biopsies per primary tumor (spaced far apart). The study enrolled patients with untreated, newly diagnosed non-small cell lung cancer who underwent curative surgery. The donors were patients with newly diagnosed non-small cell lung cancer undergoing curative-intent surgery. The sequenced sample was lung tumor tissue. This TCR was sampled from a man between 35 and 55 years old with non-small cell lung cancer.

CDR3 nucleotides: TGTGCCATCAGTGCCAACCCCCAGGGAGATACGCAGTATTTT. This translates into CAISANPQGDTQYF. This sequence joins TRBV10-3 and TRBJ2-3; weak D call: TRBD1 (5 bases). Germline V gene sequence: CDR1 ENHRY, CDR2 SYGVKD. The CDR3 extends over 14 amino acids. V was shortened by 4 bases and J by 5 bases, with 13 bases between the two germline ends.